This record covers a single T cell receptor (beta chain). The entry originates in a study of PD-L1 blockade in urothelial cancer. Across the study: Every 3 weeks, patients received intravenous atezolizumab 1,200 mg, beginning 2014.

CDR3 length: 12 residues. Germline CDR1 reads SGHDT; CDR2 reads YYEEEE. The V end lost 5 bases, the J end lost 8 bases, and 12 bases lay between the germline ends. TCRdb's table, derived via immunoSEQ multiplex PCR, lists solely in-frame clones and lacks some. The data contain 70,000 or so clones, roughly nine tenths of them singletons. Patients presented with locally advanced or metastatic urothelial carcinoma. This receptor was taken from a man aged 60 to 69 with urothelial cancer. The V gene is TRBV5-6, the J gene TRBJ2-3, with D hard to call. The input for sequencing was PBMCs, taken around atezolizumab (anti-PD-L1) treatment. In nucleotides, the CDR3 is TGTGCCAGCAGTTGTTCAGTGTGTACGCAGTATTTT. Protein product: CASSCSVCTQYF.